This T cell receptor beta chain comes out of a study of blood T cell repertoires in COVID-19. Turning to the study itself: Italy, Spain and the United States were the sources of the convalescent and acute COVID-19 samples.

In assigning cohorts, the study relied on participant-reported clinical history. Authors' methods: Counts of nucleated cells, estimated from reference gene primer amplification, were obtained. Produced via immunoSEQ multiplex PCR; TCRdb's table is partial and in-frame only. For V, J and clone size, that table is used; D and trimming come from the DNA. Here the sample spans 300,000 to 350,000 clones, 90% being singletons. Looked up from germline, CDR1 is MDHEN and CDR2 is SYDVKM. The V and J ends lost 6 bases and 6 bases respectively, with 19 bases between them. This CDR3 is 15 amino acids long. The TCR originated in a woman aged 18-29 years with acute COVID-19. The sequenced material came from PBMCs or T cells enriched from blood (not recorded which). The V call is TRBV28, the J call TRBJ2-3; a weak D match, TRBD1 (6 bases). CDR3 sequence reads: CASSYPAAGEDTQYF. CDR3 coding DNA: TGTGCCAGCAGCTATCCGGCGGCAGGGGAGGATACGCAGTATTTT.